Shown below are 17 T cell receptor beta chains from a single sample sequenced in a study of T cell responses to AZD1222 COVID-19 vaccine. Only in-frame clones appear in the TCRdb table, and some are missing; sequencing was by immunoSEQ multiplex PCR. The sample holds under 150,000 clones, approximately 78% seen once. The input for sequencing was peripheral blood, taken on day 0 of MenACWY control vaccination. These receptors all come from an adult in good health.

J is TRBJ2-1 and V is TRBV29-1, with 9 positions matching TRBD1. With 7 bases clipped from V and 7 bases from J, the junction kept 11 bases outside the gene matches. The CDR3 has 14 amino acids. From germline, CDR1 is SQVTM and CDR2 ANQGSEA. CDR3 sequence (DNA): TGCAGCGCAACACAGGGGGCGCGTGGAAATGAGCAGTTCTTC. The encoded protein is CSATQGARGNEQFF.

The chain has TRBV5-1 and TRBJ2-2; 7 nucleotides align to TRBD1. With 4 bases clipped from V and 5 bases from J, the junction kept 8 bases outside the gene matches. Germline CDR1 and CDR2: SGHRS and YFSETQ. The CDR3 length is 15 residues. Written as DNA, the CDR3 is TGCGCCAGCAGCAGGCAGGGGGAGCGGACCGGGGAGCTGTTTTTT. Protein product: CASSRQGERTGELFF.

This rearrangement joins TRBV6-2 or TRBV6-3 to TRBJ2-1; D is possibly TRBD2 (5 bases). V dropped 0 bases and J dropped 5 bases, with 5 bases sitting between them. This CDR3 has 13 amino acids. Germline CDR1 reads MNHEY; CDR2 reads SVGEGT. In DNA form, the CDR3 reads TGTGCCAGCAGTTACTCCGGGAACAATGAGCAGTTCTTC. This codes for CASSYSGNNEQFF.

The chain employs TRBV28 and TRBJ1-2; D not resolved. This CDR3 is built from 11 residues. Trimming left V 3 bases short and J 9 bases short, with 8 bases between. CDR1 is MDHEN, CDR2 SYDVKM, per germline. The CDR3 region is CASSFGVRYTF. The DNA for the CDR3 is TGTGCCAGCAGTTTTGGGGTTCGCTACACCTTC.

The V gene is TRBV11-2, the J gene TRBJ2-7; maybe TRBD2 (6 bases). The CDR3 spans 16 residues. Per the germline V gene, CDR1 is SGHAT and CDR2 is FQNNGV. Between the trimmed V and J ends, which lost 5 bases and 3 bases, there was a span of 20 bases. CDR3 coding DNA: TGTGCCAGCAGCCCGGGAGAGGGAGGCAGCATCTACGAGCAGTACTTC. Protein: CASSPGEGGSIYEQYF.

The rearrangement uses TRBV2 and TRBJ2-5; D not resolved. CDR3 length: 15 amino acids. V was clipped by 6 bases and J by 5 bases, with 19 bases between them. Germline CDR1 and CDR2: SNHLY and FYNNEI. CDR3 sequence (DNA): TGTGCCAGCAGACGACTCGCCGCGCTAGAGGAGACCCAGTACTTC. The encoded protein is CASRRLAALEETQYF.

As for this clone: Germline and junction disagree at one end, which may indicate a read error. Written as DNA, the CDR3 is TGTGCCAGCAGTGGACCATTACAGGGGGCGACCTTT. This gives the protein CASSGPLQGATF. This chain joins TRBV25-1 and TRBJ1-1; TRBD1 agrees at 9 bases. Germline V lookup: CDR1 MGHDK, CDR2 SYGVNS. The CDR3 runs 12 residues.

The chain joins TRBV15 to TRBJ1-1; D unresolved. CDR1 is LNHNV and CDR2 is YYDKDF in the germline V gene (reference sequence). This CDR3 spans 14 amino acids. The germline V and J ends were trimmed by 0 bases and 0 bases, with 5 bases remaining between them. The CDR3 spells CATSRDRVNTEAFF. CDR3 bases: TGTGCCACCAGCAGAGATCGAGTGAACACTGAAGCTTTCTTT.

This chain joins TRBV2 and TRBJ1-1; D unclear. The CDR3 consists of 16 residues. V lost 4 bases and J 1 base, leaving 16 bases between the germline ends. Germline CDR1 and CDR2: SNHLY and FYNNEI. CDR3 bases: TGTGCCAGCAGTGGAGCGGGTCGAAGTACGAACACTGAAGCTTTCTTT. It specifies CASSGAGRSTNTEAFF.

The V gene is TRBV9, the J gene TRBJ2-3; 7 positions agree with TRBD2. The V gene end was trimmed by 1 base and the J gene end by 6 bases; junction bases not matched to a gene: 14. Germline values: CDR1 SGDLS, CDR2 YYNGEE. This CDR3 comprises 17 residues. CDR3 in amino acids: CASSVWRSASGEDTQYF. The CDR3 DNA is TGTGCCAGCAGCGTATGGCGTTCGGCGAGCGGGGAGGATACGCAGTATTTT.

This rearrangement joins TRBV5-5 to TRBJ2-7; 10 nucleotides agree with TRBD2. V trimming: 2 bases; J trimming: 3 bases; junction bases outside the gene matches: 5. This CDR3 contains 15 residues. The V gene's germline CDR1 is SGHKS and CDR2 YYEKEE (reference sequence). CDR3 sequence reads: CASSLFSGGYYEQYV. DNA of the CDR3: TGTGCCAGCAGCTTATTTAGCGGGGGGTACTACGAGCAGTACGTC.

The sample holds one count of this clone. V gene TRBV7-3 combines with J gene TRBJ2-5; TRBD2 matches 8 bases. Germline CDR1 and CDR2: SGHTA and FQGTGA. The CDR3 spans 15 residues. V shed 5 bases, J shed 4 bases, and the junction held 9 bases outside the gene matches. The CDR3 DNA reads TGTGCCAGCAGCCTTACGGGGGGGCCGGGAGAGACCCAGTACTTC. It specifies CASSLTGGPGETQYF.

This clone has a single count. The chain combines TRBV6-6 with TRBJ1-1; 8 nucleotides match TRBD1. CDR1 MNHNY and CDR2 SVGAGI come from the germline V gene (reference sequence). This CDR3 has 14 amino acids. Trimming at V came to 6 bases and at J to 4 bases, leaving 7 bases not matched to a gene. The DNA of the CDR3 is TGTGCCAGCAGACGGGACAGGACGAGCACTGAAGCTTTCTTT. Translated: CASRRDRTSTEAFF.

This clone was observed once. The chain combines TRBV29-1 with TRBJ2-5, with TRBD1 as a possible D gene (6 bases). The V end was cut by 6 bases, the J end by 2 bases, with 10 bases between. Germline CDR1 SQVTM, CDR2 ANQGSEA. The CDR3 runs 12 residues. The CDR3, as DNA: TGCAGCGTGAAGACAGGACAAGAGACCCAGTACTTC. Protein: CSVKTGQETQYF.

The rearrangement links TRBV7-9 to TRBJ2-3; D is ambiguous. With 5 bases removed from V and 1 base from J, the gap between germline ends came to 16 bases. Germline V CDR1 and CDR2: SEHNR, FQNEAQ (reference sequence). The CDR3 runs 16 residues. CDR3 sequence (DNA): TGTGCCAGCAGCGGCAGGAGCGTTATAGGCACAGATACGCAGTATTTT. It specifies CASSGRSVIGTDTQYF.

The chain uses TRBV2 and TRBJ1-4; 12 nucleotides agree with TRBD1. This CDR3 contains 15 residues. Germline lookup yields CDR1 SNHLY and CDR2 FYNNEI. After removal of 11 bases from V and 5 bases from J, the junction contained 9 bases not matched to a gene. The CDR3 protein is CASGRDRGPNEKLFF. The CDR3 DNA is TGTGCCTCCGGGCGGGACAGGGGGCCGAATGAAAAACTGTTTTTT.

This clone was found a few times. The chain links TRBV6-1 to TRBJ1-3; D gene uncertain. The CDR3 contains 16 residues. Germline V CDR1 and CDR2: MNHNS, SASEGT. Trimming pared 4 bases from V and 0 bases from J, leaving 13 bases between. The CDR3 sequence is CASSGLMGSSGNTIYF. DNA of the CDR3: TGTGCCAGCAGTGGACTCATGGGGAGCTCTGGAAACACCATATATTTT.